The rows below give T cell receptor beta chains drawn from one sample of a study of graft-versus-host responses after intestinal transplantation. Measured with immunoSEQ multiplex PCR; TCRdb has only the in-frame clones, and not every one. The sample carries under 45,000 clones, 85% to 95% recorded once. Source: PBMCs, taken 700 to 850 days after intestinal transplantation. All receptors derive from a human patient who received an intestinal transplant, so some T cells may come from the graft donor. CDR3s include the opening cysteine and the closing phenylalanine or tryptophan. The order of the fields is J gene, V gene, D gene, clone size, CDR3 DNA, CDR3 protein. D genes are given only for firm matches. Part of the rows lack a size; the others show once, few, many or a class for expanded clones.

J gene: TRBJ2-2
V gene: TRBV13
D gene: NA
clone size: once
CDR3 DNA: TGTGCCAGCAGCTCAGAGGACGCCGGGGAGCTGTTTTTT
CDR3 protein: CASSSEDAGELFF

J gene: TRBJ2-7
V gene: TRBV28
D gene: NA
clone size: NA
CDR3 DNA: TGTGCCAGCAGTTCATACACCTACGAGCAGTACTTC
CDR3 protein: CASSSYTYEQYF

J gene: TRBJ2-5
V gene: TRBV7-7
D gene: TRBD2
clone size: NA
CDR3 DNA: TGTGCCAGCAGCGCCGGATCACTAGCGCCGATGGAGACCCAGTACTTC
CDR3 protein: CASSAGSLAPMETQYF

J gene: TRBJ1-2
V gene: TRBV7-2
D gene: NA
clone size: NA
CDR3 DNA: TGTGCCAGCACCCCATCCTACGGGACGGCAAATGGCTACACCTTC
CDR3 protein: CASTPSYGTANGYTF

J gene: TRBJ1-1
V gene: TRBV25-1
D gene: NA
clone size: NA
CDR3 DNA: TGTGCCAGCAGTGAAGCGTTGAACACTGAAGCTTTCTTT
CDR3 protein: CASSEALNTEAFF

J gene: TRBJ2-1
V gene: TRBV19
D gene: TRBD2
clone size: NA
CDR3 DNA: TGTGCCAGTAGGCGGGAGGACTCCTACAATGAGCAGTTCTTC
CDR3 protein: CASRREDSYNEQFF

J gene: TRBJ1-6
V gene: TRBV4-1
D gene: NA
clone size: NA
CDR3 DNA: TGCGCCAGCAGCGACGGAGGGGGGATGAATAATTCACCCCTCCACTTT
CDR3 protein: CASSDGGGMNNSPLHF

J gene: TRBJ1-1
V gene: TRBV28
D gene: NA
clone size: NA
CDR3 DNA: TGTGCCAGCAGTTTGTGGGGGGCAGGGCCGGACACTGAAGCTTTCTTT
CDR3 protein: CASSLWGAGPDTEAFF

J gene: TRBJ2-4
V gene: TRBV11-2
D gene: NA
clone size: once
CDR3 DNA: TGTGCCAGCAGCTTAGCAGGGCCCTACGACATTCAGTACTTC
CDR3 protein: CASSLAGPYDIQYF

J gene: TRBJ2-5
V gene: TRBV7-6
D gene: NA
clone size: NA
CDR3 DNA: TGTGCCAGCAGTCATGGGGTGGTAGCAACCCAGTACTTC
CDR3 protein: CASSHGVVATQYF

J gene: TRBJ2-5
V gene: TRBV27
D gene: NA
clone size: NA
CDR3 DNA: TGTGCCAGCAGTTTAGTCGGGGAGACCCAGTACTTC
CDR3 protein: CASSLVGETQYF

J gene: TRBJ2-1
V gene: TRBV27
D gene: TRBD2
clone size: NA
CDR3 DNA: TGTGCCAGCACCAAACCGGGCGGGAGGGGTTACAATGAGCAGTTCTTC
CDR3 protein: CASTKPGGRGYNEQFF

J gene: TRBJ2-1
V gene: TRBV18
D gene: NA
clone size: NA
CDR3 DNA: TGTGCCAGCTCACCGCGGGGGCAGGTTTACAATGAGCAGTTCTTC
CDR3 protein: CASSPRGQVYNEQFF

J gene: TRBJ1-1
V gene: TRBV2
D gene: NA
clone size: NA
CDR3 DNA: TGTGCCAGCAGTCGGAGGGACATCAACACTGAAGCTTTCTTT
CDR3 protein: CASSRRDINTEAFF

J gene: TRBJ2-5
V gene: TRBV19
D gene: NA
clone size: NA
CDR3 DNA: TGTGCCAGCCGGGCTAGCCGTCAGGAGACCCAGTACTTC
CDR3 protein: CASRASRQETQYF

J gene: TRBJ1-5
V gene: TRBV7-2
D gene: NA
clone size: NA
CDR3 DNA: TGTGCCAGCAGCTTAGACGGCAGGGATAATCAGCCCCAGCATTTT
CDR3 protein: CASSLDGRDNQPQHF

J gene: TRBJ1-5
V gene: TRBV19
D gene: NA
clone size: NA
CDR3 DNA: TGTGCCAGTAGTATCCGACAGGCAAATCAGCCCCAGCATTTT
CDR3 protein: CASSIRQANQPQHF

J gene: TRBJ2-5
V gene: TRBV6-1
D gene: TRBD2
clone size: NA
CDR3 DNA: TGTGCCAGCAGTGAAGCGAGGGGACTAGCGGGACAAGAGACCCAGTACTTC
CDR3 protein: CASSEARGLAGQETQYF

J gene: TRBJ1-1
V gene: TRBV10-2
D gene: NA
clone size: NA
CDR3 DNA: TGCGCCAGCAGAAGGAACACTGAAGCTTTCTTT
CDR3 protein: CASRRNTEAFF

J gene: TRBJ1-2
V gene: TRBV7-9
D gene: NA
clone size: NA
CDR3 DNA: TGTGCCAGCAGCTTAGTTCAGGGCTCTAACTATGGCTACACCTTC
CDR3 protein: CASSLVQGSNYGYTF

J gene: TRBJ2-7
V gene: TRBV19
D gene: NA
clone size: NA
CDR3 DNA: TGTGCCAGTAGAAAAGTAGCGAGTACCTACGAGCAGTACTTC
CDR3 protein: CASRKVASTYEQYF

J gene: TRBJ2-2
V gene: TRBV27
D gene: NA
clone size: NA
CDR3 DNA: TGTGCCAGCAGTTCCTGGGCCGAGCCGGAGGAGCGGTACACCGGGGAGCTGTTTTTT
CDR3 protein: CASSSWAEPEERYTGELFF

J gene: TRBJ2-3
V gene: TRBV4-1
D gene: NA
clone size: NA
CDR3 DNA: TGCGCCAGCAGCCCCTTCCGGGACAACGAGGATACGCAGTATTTT
CDR3 protein: CASSPFRDNEDTQYF

J gene: TRBJ1-2
V gene: TRBV7-9
D gene: NA
clone size: NA
CDR3 DNA: TGTGCCAGCAGCCCACAGGGCCAAGGGGGCTACACCTTC
CDR3 protein: CASSPQGQGGYTF

J gene: TRBJ2-1
V gene: TRBV2
D gene: NA
clone size: NA
CDR3 DNA: TGTGCCAGCGTCCCCGACAATGAGCAGTTCTTC
CDR3 protein: CASVPDNEQFF

J gene: TRBJ2-1
V gene: TRBV15
D gene: TRBD2
clone size: NA
CDR3 DNA: TGTGCCACCAGCGGCACTAGCGGGAGCAATGAGCAGTTCTTC
CDR3 protein: CATSGTSGSNEQFF

J gene: TRBJ2-2
V gene: TRBV6-6
D gene: NA
clone size: few
CDR3 DNA: TGTGCCAGCAAACCCACGGGAGGGGAGCTGTTTTTT
CDR3 protein: CASKPTGGELFF

J gene: TRBJ1-2
V gene: TRBV6-6
D gene: TRBD1
clone size: NA
CDR3 DNA: TGTGCCAGCAGTAGGGACAGATATGGCTACACCTTC
CDR3 protein: CASSRDRYGYTF

J gene: TRBJ2-7
V gene: TRBV18
D gene: NA
clone size: NA
CDR3 DNA: TGTGCCAGCTCAACGGCCTCCTACGAGCAGTACTTC
CDR3 protein: CASSTASYEQYF

J gene: TRBJ1-5
V gene: TRBV10-3
D gene: NA
clone size: few
CDR3 DNA: TGTGCCATCAGTGATCTTGGGGGTTCCGGTCAGCCCCAGCATTTT
CDR3 protein: CAISDLGGSGQPQHF

J gene: TRBJ1-2
V gene: TRBV7-9
D gene: TRBD1
clone size: NA
CDR3 DNA: TGTGCCAGCAGCCTAGGACAGGGACCCTATGGCTACACCTTC
CDR3 protein: CASSLGQGPYGYTF

J gene: TRBJ1-2
V gene: TRBV4-1
D gene: TRBD1
clone size: NA
CDR3 DNA: TGCGCCAGCAGCCAATTCCGGGACAGCTATGGCTACACCTTC
CDR3 protein: CASSQFRDSYGYTF

J gene: TRBJ2-3
V gene: TRBV2
D gene: TRBD2
clone size: NA
CDR3 DNA: TGTGCCAGCAGCGAGTGGACTAGCGGGGGGGCAGGGGATACGCAGTATTTT
CDR3 protein: CASSEWTSGGAGDTQYF

J gene: TRBJ1-2
V gene: TRBV5-1
D gene: NA
clone size: NA
CDR3 DNA: TGCGCCAGCAGCTTGGCCGGGATGGGCGGAGTGGGCTACACCTTC
CDR3 protein: CASSLAGMGGVGYTF

J gene: TRBJ2-4
V gene: TRBV7-2
D gene: TRBD2
clone size: NA
CDR3 DNA: TGTGCCAGCAGCCCTCATAGCGGGGGGGAAAACATTCAGTACTTC
CDR3 protein: CASSPHSGGENIQYF

J gene: TRBJ2-3
V gene: TRBV19
D gene: TRBD1
clone size: NA
CDR3 DNA: TGTGCCAGTAACAACAGGGGTCAAGATACGCAGTATTTT
CDR3 protein: CASNNRGQDTQYF

J gene: TRBJ2-7
V gene: TRBV7-7
D gene: NA
clone size: NA
CDR3 DNA: TGTGCCAGCAGCTCAGTGTTCGGTAACGAGCAGTACTTC
CDR3 protein: CASSSVFGNEQYF

J gene: TRBJ1-2
V gene: TRBV18
D gene: NA
clone size: NA
CDR3 DNA: TGTGCCAGCTCACCCGATATGGGCAGGGCTGTTAACTATGGCTACACCTTC
CDR3 protein: CASSPDMGRAVNYGYTF

J gene: TRBJ1-2
V gene: TRBV29-1
D gene: NA
clone size: NA
CDR3 DNA: TGCAGCGTTGAAGAGAGGGCGGGGAACTATGGCTACACCTTC
CDR3 protein: CSVEERAGNYGYTF

J gene: TRBJ2-3
V gene: TRBV7-9
D gene: NA
clone size: NA
CDR3 DNA: TGTGCCAGCAGCTTAGCGTGGTCAGATACGCAGTATTTT
CDR3 protein: CASSLAWSDTQYF

J gene: TRBJ2-5
V gene: TRBV11-2
D gene: TRBD1
clone size: NA
CDR3 DNA: TGTGCCAGCAGCTTGGGCGCATCCGGGACAGGGGGCCAAGAGACCCAGTACTTC
CDR3 protein: CASSLGASGTGGQETQYF

J gene: TRBJ2-3
V gene: TRBV27
D gene: TRBD2
clone size: NA
CDR3 DNA: TGTGCCAGCAGTTCCGGGACTAGCGGGTTCACAGATACGCAGTATTTT
CDR3 protein: CASSSGTSGFTDTQYF

J gene: TRBJ2-7
V gene: TRBV4-1
D gene: TRBD1
clone size: NA
CDR3 DNA: TGCGCCAGCAGCCAAGACCCCACTCGGGACAGCTCCTACGAGCAGTACTTC
CDR3 protein: CASSQDPTRDSSYEQYF

J gene: TRBJ1-1
V gene: TRBV19
D gene: NA
clone size: NA
CDR3 DNA: TGTGCCAGTAAACAGTCTGGGGTCACTGAAGCTTTCTTT
CDR3 protein: CASKQSGVTEAFF

J gene: TRBJ1-3
V gene: TRBV15
D gene: NA
clone size: NA
CDR3 DNA: TGTGCCACCAGCAGGGGACTTCTCTCTGGAAACACCATATATTTT
CDR3 protein: CATSRGLLSGNTIYF

J gene: TRBJ2-6
V gene: TRBV18
D gene: NA
clone size: NA
CDR3 DNA: TGTGCCAGCTCACTCCCAGGGGCTGGGGCCAACGTCCTGACTTTC
CDR3 protein: CASSLPGAGANVLTF

J gene: TRBJ2-1
V gene: TRBV27
D gene: TRBD2
clone size: once
CDR3 DNA: TGTGCCAGCAGTCCGACTAGCGGGGGGGTGGATGAGCAGTTCTTC
CDR3 protein: CASSPTSGGVDEQFF

J gene: TRBJ1-1
V gene: TRBV27
D gene: NA
clone size: once
CDR3 DNA: TGTGCCAGCAATTTTAGGGTGGGGGCAGCCCAGAACACTGAAGCTTTCTTT
CDR3 protein: CASNFRVGAAQNTEAFF

J gene: TRBJ2-2
V gene: TRBV7-9
D gene: NA
clone size: NA
CDR3 DNA: TGTGCCAGCATCCCCCCGGAGGGGGCTGGCGGGGAGCTGTTTTTT
CDR3 protein: CASIPPEGAGGELFF

J gene: TRBJ1-4
V gene: TRBV5-5
D gene: NA
clone size: NA
CDR3 DNA: TGTGCCAGCAGCAGAAGGACGGGGGAGAGTGAAAAACTGTTTTTT
CDR3 protein: CASSRRTGESEKLFF

J gene: TRBJ1-6
V gene: TRBV5-1
D gene: NA
clone size: NA
CDR3 DNA: TGCGCCAGCAGCTCGGAAGGGGACGATTCACCCCTCCACTTT
CDR3 protein: CASSSEGDDSPLHF

J gene: TRBJ2-7
V gene: TRBV5-1
D gene: TRBD2
clone size: NA
CDR3 DNA: TGCGCCAGCAGCTTGGATGGGCGGGGGGGCGTGCTTCGCGAGCAGTACTTC
CDR3 protein: CASSLDGRGGVLREQYF

J gene: TRBJ2-5
V gene: TRBV11-2
D gene: NA
clone size: NA
CDR3 DNA: TGTGCCAGCAGCCGGGGAAATCAAGAGACCCAGTACTTC
CDR3 protein: CASSRGNQETQYF

J gene: TRBJ2-3
V gene: TRBV5-5
D gene: NA
clone size: once
CDR3 DNA: TGTGCCAGCAGCTTGGTGGGGGGACCCCCAAGCACAGATACGCAGTATTTT
CDR3 protein: CASSLVGGPPSTDTQYF

J gene: TRBJ2-1
V gene: TRBV6-6
D gene: NA
clone size: NA
CDR3 DNA: TGTGCCAGCAGTTATGGGGGCGGGTCCTACAATGAGCAGTTCTTC
CDR3 protein: CASSYGGGSYNEQFF

J gene: TRBJ2-3
V gene: TRBV9
D gene: TRBD1
clone size: once
CDR3 DNA: TGTGCCAGCAGCGTAGGGACAGGGGTACAAGATACGCAGTATTTT
CDR3 protein: CASSVGTGVQDTQYF